These 24 T cell receptor beta chains share one sample of origin, sequenced in a study of T-cell memory formation after mild COVID-19. TCRdb ran MiXCR on the 5' RACE reads and lists one entry per CDR3 protein. The sample has roughly 510,000 distinct CDR3 sequences, 15% to 20% seen once. The sequenced sample was PBMCs or a T cell subset sorted from them (not recorded which). All receptors come from an adult woman who had mild COVID-19 (a few samples of this study predate the infection). Cell type and time point are not known.

This rearrangement joins TRBV29-1 to TRBJ2-1, with 9 bases that match TRBD1. The CDR3 covers 14 residues. V was pared by 7 bases and J by 6 bases, with 10 bases of the junction left unmatched. Looked up from germline, CDR1 is SQVTM and CDR2 is ANQGSEA. The CDR3 bases are TGCAGCGCACAGGGGGCAGGGGCCCTCAATGAGCAGTTCTTC. It encodes CSAQGAGALNEQFF.

This clonotype came up a few times. The rearrangement joins TRBV24-1 to TRBJ2-5, with D possibly matching TRBD2 (6 bases). Germline CDR1 is KGHDR and CDR2 is SFDVKD. Trimming cost V 4 bases and J 1 base, with 12 bases left between them. The CDR3 is made up of 15 amino acids. The chain's CDR3 is CATSDIGTSQETQYF. CDR3 sequence (DNA): TGTGCCACCAGTGACATCGGGACTTCCCAAGAGACCCAGTACTTC.

This clonotype occurred a few times. The chain is built from TRBV30 and TRBJ2-7; no reliable D call. There are 13 residues in the CDR3. The germline gives CDR1 GTSNPN, CDR2 SVGIG (reference sequence). V shed 2 bases and J shed 0 bases, with 8 bases lying between them. For the CDR3, the DNA is TGTGCCTGGAGTACACGATCCTCCTACGAGCAGTACTTC. Translated: CAWSTRSSYEQYF.

This clonotype was observed a few times. V usage is TRBV7-2 and J usage is TRBJ2-3; possibly TRBD2 for D (5 bases). CDR3 length: 14 residues. Per the germline V gene, CDR1 is SGHTA and CDR2 is FQGNSA. The germline V and J ends were trimmed by 3 bases and 0 bases, with 7 bases remaining between them. The CDR3 sequence: CASSFTRSTDTQYF. CDR3 coding DNA: TGTGCCAGCAGCTTTACTAGGAGCACAGATACGCAGTATTTT.

The DNA of the CDR3 is TGCAGCGTTGAGTCGGTTGAGGGGAGCGAGCAGTACTTC. Its protein is CSVESVEGSEQYF. V is TRBV29-1 and J is TRBJ2-7; possibly TRBD1 or TRBD2 for D (5 bases each). This CDR3 contains 13 residues. V dropped 3 bases and J dropped 6 bases, with 15 bases sitting between them. Germline loops: CDR1 SQVTM, CDR2 ANQGSEA.

This chain links TRBV7-2 with TRBJ2-3; the D is unclear. CDR1 SGHTA and CDR2 FQGNSA come from the germline V gene. CDR3 size: 14 residues. The ends were cut back, 4 bases at V and 0 bases at J, with 8 bases in the middle. CDR3 sequence (DNA): TGTGCCAGCAGCTATTCGAGGAGCACAGATACGCAGTATTTT. This gives the protein CASSYSRSTDTQYF.

Only a few counts were recorded for this clonotype. The rearrangement joins TRBV5-1 to TRBJ2-3; TRBD1 or TRBD2 may be the D gene (6 bases each). V was clipped by 0 bases and J by 5 bases, with 10 bases between them. The CDR3 is 14 residues long. Germline V CDR1 and CDR2: SGHRS, YFSETQ. The CDR3 DNA is TGCGCCAGCAGCTTGGCCCGGGGGCAAGATACGCAGTATTTT. This translates into CASSLARGQDTQYF.

This clonotype was found a few times. The CDR3: CSALTGGPYGYTF. The CDR3 region has the DNA TGCAGTGCTTTGACAGGGGGTCCCTATGGCTACACCTTC. The genes are TRBV20-1 and TRBJ1-2; 9 bases match TRBD1. Losses at the gene ends were 5 bases for V and 4 bases for J; bases not matched to a gene: 5. This CDR3 has 13 residues. CDR1 and CDR2 (germline): DFQATT, SNEGSKA (reference sequence).

This chain uses TRBV9 with TRBJ1-6, with a possible D match to TRBD1 (6 bases). The V end lost 7 bases, the J end lost 10 bases, and 21 bases lay between the germline ends. The germline V gene has CDR1 SGDLS and CDR2 YYNGEE. The CDR3 totals 15 residues. CDR3 sequence reads: CASSQGGGRQSPLHF. The CDR3 bases are TGTGCCAGCTCTCAAGGGGGGGGTCGTCAATCACCCCTCCACTTT.

Only a few counts were recorded for this clonotype. The chain combines TRBV6-5 with TRBJ1-2, with TRBD1 as a possible D gene (5 bases). Germline V gives CDR1 MNHEY, CDR2 SVGAGI. The CDR3 runs to 15 residues. Trimming shortened V by 2 bases and J by 4 bases, and 14 bases separated the two germline ends. The CDR3 region is CASSYRPGRGYGYTF. CDR3 sequence (DNA): TGTGCCAGCAGTTACAGGCCAGGGCGGGGCTATGGCTACACCTTC.

This clonotype has at least ten counts. V and J are TRBV4-3 and TRBJ2-1; TRBD2 matches 11 bases. Germline assignment: CDR1 LGHNA and CDR2 YSLEER. This CDR3 is built from 16 residues. With 3 bases clipped from V and 2 bases from J, the junction kept 3 bases outside the gene matches. The CDR3 bases are TGCGCCAGCAGCCATGTGACTAGCGGGACCTACAATGAGCAGTTCTTC. This sequence encodes CASSHVTSGTYNEQFF.

This clonotype showed up many times. The chain carries TRBV29-1 and TRBJ2-1; 11 bases match TRBD2. Trimming took 7 bases from V and 6 from J; bases not matched to a gene: 11. This CDR3 contains 15 residues. Germline V gives CDR1 SQVTM, CDR2 ANQGSEA. The CDR3 sequence: CSARVAGGPGNEQFF. In DNA, the CDR3 is TGCAGCGCTCGTGTAGCGGGAGGGCCCGGCAATGAGCAGTTCTTC.

This clonotype was recorded at least ten times. The V call is TRBV5-1, the J call TRBJ2-7; TRBD1 aligns across 8 bases. V lost 4 bases, J lost 2 bases, and 8 bases stayed unmatched. Germline values: CDR1 SGHRS, CDR2 YFSETQ. The CDR3 sequence is 15 residues long. The CDR3 DNA reads as TGCGCCAGCAGCGAAAGACAGGGGTGGACCTACGAGCAGTACTTC. It yields the protein CASSERQGWTYEQYF.

The genes are TRBV6-2 or TRBV6-3 and TRBJ1-2; no clear D. The CDR3 consists of 15 residues. The germline V gene encodes CDR1 MNHEY and CDR2 SVGEGT. The V and J ends lost 0 bases and 8 bases respectively, with 16 bases between them. CDR3: CASSYSSTVGRGYTF. The CDR3 coding sequence is TGTGCCAGCAGTTACTCCTCCACAGTCGGCAGAGGCTACACCTTC.

This clonotype was observed at least ten times. The CDR3 sequence: CASTPGQGGSPLHF. In nucleotides, the CDR3 is TGTGCCAGCACCCCGGGACAGGGCGGATCACCCCTCCACTTT. This sequence joins TRBV12-3 or TRBV12-4 and TRBJ1-6, with 9 positions matching TRBD1. The length of the CDR3 is 14 residues. The J segment lost 10 bases and the V segment lost 7 bases, leaving 8 bases of the junction unmatched.

This clonotype turned up a few times. The chain carries TRBV5-1 and TRBJ2-3, with no clear D. This CDR3 spans 16 amino acids. Trimming stripped 0 bases from V and 0 bases from J, with 11 bases between. CDR1 is SGHRS, CDR2 YFSETQ, per germline. The CDR3 DNA is TGCGCCAGCAGCTTGGAGGTGACGATGAGCACAGATACGCAGTATTTT. As protein: CASSLEVTMSTDTQYF.

This rearrangement joins TRBV4-2 to TRBJ2-4; 7 nucleotides match TRBD1. The CDR3 is 18 amino acids. CDR1 and CDR2 (germline): LGHNA, YNFKEQ. V lost 0 bases to trimming and J lost 8 bases; unmatched junction nucleotides: 16. CDR3 sequence (DNA): TGTGCCAGCAGCCAAGAGCCCCAAGGGGGCCAAAGGGATTACATTCAGTACTTC. This sequence encodes CASSQEPQGGQRDYIQYF.

The chain carries TRBV7-6 and TRBJ1-1, with 7 bases aligning to TRBD1. This CDR3 has 15 residues. After removal of 5 bases from V and 1 base from J, the junction contained 7 bases not matched to a gene. Germline V gives CDR1 SGHVS, CDR2 FNYEAQ. CDR3 protein: CASSLRQGTNTEAFF. The CDR3 DNA follows: TGTGCCAGCAGCCTTCGACAGGGTACGAACACTGAAGCTTTCTTT.

This clonotype was recorded a few times. The gene calls are TRBV6-1 and TRBJ1-1, with 11 nucleotides matching TRBD1. CDR3 size: 14 residues. CDR1 and CDR2 from the germline V gene are MNHNS and SASEGT. J was trimmed by 5 bases and V by 6 bases; bases with no gene match: 5. The CDR3 here is CASRGQGARTEAFF. CDR3 DNA: TGTGCCAGCAGAGGACAGGGGGCTAGAACTGAAGCTTTCTTT.

This clonotype has more than one count but fewer than ten. The junction departs from germline at one end; a sequencing error may be responsible. The CDR3, as DNA: TGCAGCGTTGGGGGCCGGAACACTGAAGCTCTCTTT. It specifies CSVGGRNTEALF. This chain uses TRBV29-1 with TRBJ1-1; TRBD1 might be the D (5 bases). The length of the CDR3 is 12 residues. Germline loops: CDR1 SQVTM, CDR2 ANQGSEA.

The chain combines TRBV24-1 with TRBJ2-1, with 8 bases matching TRBD2. Germline lookup yields CDR1 KGHDR and CDR2 SFDVKD. The CDR3 has 14 residues. The V segment lost 2 bases and the J segment 10 bases; nucleotides outside the gene matches: 6. The CDR3: CATSDSGSGTEQFF. CDR3 in DNA: TGTGCCACCAGTGATTCCGGTAGCGGGACCGAGCAGTTCTTC.

Only a few counts were recorded for this clonotype. The V call is TRBV6-6, the J call TRBJ1-1, with 10 bases that match TRBD1. Germline V gives CDR1 MNHNY, CDR2 SVGAGI (reference sequence). The CDR3 totals 16 residues. Germline trimming cut 5 bases from V and 3 bases from J; bases unmatched to any gene: 9. CDR3 nucleotide sequence: TGTGCCAGCAGTAGGACAGGGGGTGTTGTGTACACTGAAGCTTTCTTT. Translated: CASSRTGGVVYTEAFF.

This rearrangement joins TRBV20-1 to TRBJ2-7, with D possibly being TRBD1 (6 bases). The germline V gene has CDR1 DFQATT and CDR2 SNEGSKA (reference sequence). The CDR3 loop spans 14 amino acids. The ends were cut back, 6 bases at V and 3 bases at J, with 18 bases in the middle. The CDR3 spells CSALEWGQGYEQYF. The DNA for the CDR3 is TGCAGTGCCCTAGAGTGGGGGCAGGGCTACGAGCAGTACTTC.

The chain joins TRBV6-2 or TRBV6-3 to TRBJ2-1; D is perhaps TRBD1 (6 bases). This CDR3 contains 12 residues. Per the germline V gene, CDR1 is MNHEY and CDR2 is SVGEGT. Trimming pared 6 bases from V and 10 bases from J, leaving 13 bases between. The CDR3 sequence is CASSQQGLEQFF. DNA for the CDR3: TGTGCCAGCAGCCAACAGGGTTTAGAGCAGTTCTTC.